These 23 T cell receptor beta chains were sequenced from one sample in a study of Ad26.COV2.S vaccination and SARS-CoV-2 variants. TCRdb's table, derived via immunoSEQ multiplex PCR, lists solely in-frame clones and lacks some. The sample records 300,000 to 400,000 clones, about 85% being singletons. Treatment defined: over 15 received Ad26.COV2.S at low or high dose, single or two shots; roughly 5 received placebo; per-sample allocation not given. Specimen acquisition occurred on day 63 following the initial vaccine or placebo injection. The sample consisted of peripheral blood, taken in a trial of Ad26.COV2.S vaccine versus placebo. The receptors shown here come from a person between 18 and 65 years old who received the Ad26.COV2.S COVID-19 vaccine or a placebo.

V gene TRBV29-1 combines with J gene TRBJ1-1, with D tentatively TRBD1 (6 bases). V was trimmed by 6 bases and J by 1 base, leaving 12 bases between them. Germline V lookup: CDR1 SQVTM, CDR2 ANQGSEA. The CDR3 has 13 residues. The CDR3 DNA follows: TGCAGCGTGCAAGTGGGACAGAACACTGAAGCTTTCTTT. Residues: CSVQVGQNTEAFF.

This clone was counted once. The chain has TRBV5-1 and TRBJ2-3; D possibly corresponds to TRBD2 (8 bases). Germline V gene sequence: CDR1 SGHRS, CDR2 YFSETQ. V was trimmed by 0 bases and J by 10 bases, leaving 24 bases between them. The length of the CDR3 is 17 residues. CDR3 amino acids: CASSLVGGGRRDSSQYF. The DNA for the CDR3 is TGCGCCAGCAGCTTGGTAGGGGGCGGGAGGAGGGACTCATCGCAGTATTTT.

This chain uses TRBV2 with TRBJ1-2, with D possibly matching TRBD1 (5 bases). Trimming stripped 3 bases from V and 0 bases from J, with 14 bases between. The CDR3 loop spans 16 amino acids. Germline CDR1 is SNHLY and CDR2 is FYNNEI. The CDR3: CASSDGPGGTNYGYTF. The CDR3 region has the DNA TGTGCCAGCAGTGATGGGCCGGGGGGGACTAACTATGGCTACACCTTC. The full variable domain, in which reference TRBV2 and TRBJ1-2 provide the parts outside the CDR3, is EPEVTQTPSHQVTQMGQEVILRCVPISNHLYFYWYRQILGQKVEFLVSFYNNEISEKSEIFDDQFSVERPDGSNFTLKIRSTKLEDSAMYFCASSDGPGGTNYGYTFGSGTRLTVV.

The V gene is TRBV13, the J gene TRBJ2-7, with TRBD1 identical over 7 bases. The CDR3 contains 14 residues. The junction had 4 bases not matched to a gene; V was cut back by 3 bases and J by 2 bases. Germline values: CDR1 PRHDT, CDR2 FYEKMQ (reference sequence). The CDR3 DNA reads TGTGCCAGCAGCTTCCGACAGGGAACCTACGAGCAGTACTTC. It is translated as CASSFRQGTYEQYF.

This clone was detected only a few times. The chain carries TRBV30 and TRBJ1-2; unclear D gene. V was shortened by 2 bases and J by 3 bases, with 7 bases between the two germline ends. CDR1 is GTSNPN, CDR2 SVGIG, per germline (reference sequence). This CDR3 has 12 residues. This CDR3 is CAWSQSDYGYTF. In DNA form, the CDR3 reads TGTGCCTGGAGTCAATCTGACTATGGCTACACCTTC.

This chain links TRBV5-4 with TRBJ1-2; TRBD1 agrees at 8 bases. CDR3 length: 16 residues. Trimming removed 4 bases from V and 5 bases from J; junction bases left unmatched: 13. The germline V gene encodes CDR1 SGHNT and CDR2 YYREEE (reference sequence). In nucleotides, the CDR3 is TGTGCCAGCAGCACGGGGACAGGCCTAGGGAGATATGGCTACACCTTC. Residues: CASSTGTGLGRYGYTF.

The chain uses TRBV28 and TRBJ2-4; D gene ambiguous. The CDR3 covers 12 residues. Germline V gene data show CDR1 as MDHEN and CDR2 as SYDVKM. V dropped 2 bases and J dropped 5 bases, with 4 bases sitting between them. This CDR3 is CASSLPQNIQYF. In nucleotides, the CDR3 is TGTGCCAGCAGTTTACCTCAAAACATTCAGTACTTC.

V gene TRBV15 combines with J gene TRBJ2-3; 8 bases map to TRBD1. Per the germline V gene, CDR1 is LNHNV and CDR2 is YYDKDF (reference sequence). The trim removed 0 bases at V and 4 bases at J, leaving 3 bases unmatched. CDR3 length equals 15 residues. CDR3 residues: CATSREAGGSDTQYF. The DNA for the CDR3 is TGTGCCACCAGCAGAGAGGCAGGGGGCTCAGATACGCAGTATTTT.

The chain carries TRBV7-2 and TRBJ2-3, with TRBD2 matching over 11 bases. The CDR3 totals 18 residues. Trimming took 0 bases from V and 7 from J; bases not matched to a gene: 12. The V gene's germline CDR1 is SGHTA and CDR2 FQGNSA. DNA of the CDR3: TGTGCCAGCAGCTTAGCCCCATCCGGGACTAGCGGCTTCTATACGCAGTATTTT. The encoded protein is CASSLAPSGTSGFYTQYF.

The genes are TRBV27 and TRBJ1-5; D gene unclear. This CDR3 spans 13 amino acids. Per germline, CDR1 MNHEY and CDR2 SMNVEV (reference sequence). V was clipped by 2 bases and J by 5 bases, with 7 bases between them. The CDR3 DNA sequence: TGTGCCAGCAGTTTAGTGGGGTATCAGCCCCAGCATTTT. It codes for CASSLVGYQPQHF.

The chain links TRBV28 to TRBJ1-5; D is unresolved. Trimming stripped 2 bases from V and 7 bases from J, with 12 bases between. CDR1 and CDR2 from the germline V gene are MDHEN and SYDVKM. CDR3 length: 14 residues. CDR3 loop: CASSLGGPGQPQHF. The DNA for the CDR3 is TGTGCCAGCAGTTTAGGTGGTCCCGGGCAGCCCCAGCATTTT.

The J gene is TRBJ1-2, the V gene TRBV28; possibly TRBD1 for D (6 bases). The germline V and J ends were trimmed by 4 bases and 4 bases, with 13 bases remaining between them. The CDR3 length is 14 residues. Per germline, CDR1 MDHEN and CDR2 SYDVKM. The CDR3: CASSSDRNLYGYTF. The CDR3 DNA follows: TGTGCCAGCAGTTCGGACAGAAACCTCTATGGCTACACCTTC.

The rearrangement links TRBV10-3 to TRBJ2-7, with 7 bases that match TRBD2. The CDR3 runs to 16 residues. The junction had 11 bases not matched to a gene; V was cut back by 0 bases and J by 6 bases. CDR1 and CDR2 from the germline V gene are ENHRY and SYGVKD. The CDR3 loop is CAISESEGGNLSEQYF. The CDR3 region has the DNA TGTGCCATCAGTGAGTCGGAGGGAGGGAATCTTTCCGAGCAGTACTTC.

The CDR3 nucleotides are TGTGCCAGCAGTCTAGGACTAGCGGACTACAATGAGCAGTTCTTC. Its protein is CASSLGLADYNEQFF. The rearrangement links TRBV7-9 to TRBJ2-1, with 10 bases identical to TRBD2. The CDR3 runs to 15 residues. The ends lost 6 bases at V and 3 bases at J; junction bases unmatched: 5. The germline V gene encodes CDR1 SEHNR and CDR2 FQNEAQ (reference sequence).

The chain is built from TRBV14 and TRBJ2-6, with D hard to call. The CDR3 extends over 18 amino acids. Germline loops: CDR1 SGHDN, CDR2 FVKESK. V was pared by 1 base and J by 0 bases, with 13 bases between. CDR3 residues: CASSQGLIGYSGANVLTF. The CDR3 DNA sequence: TGTGCCAGCAGCCAAGGATTGATAGGGTACTCTGGGGCCAACGTCCTGACTTTC.

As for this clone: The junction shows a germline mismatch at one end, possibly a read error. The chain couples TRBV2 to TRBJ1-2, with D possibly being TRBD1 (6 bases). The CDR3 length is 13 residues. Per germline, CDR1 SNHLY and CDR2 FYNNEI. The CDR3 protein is CASREPGAGGYTF. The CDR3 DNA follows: TGTGCCAGCCGTGAGCCGGGGGCGGGTGGCTACACCTTC.

CDR3 DNA: TGTGCCAGCAGTTTGGGGGGGTACCCCTACGAGCAGTACTTC. This sequence encodes CASSLGGYPYEQYF. The V gene is TRBV27, the J gene TRBJ2-7, with 7 bases lining up with TRBD2. Germline CDR1 and CDR2: MNHEY and SMNVEV (reference sequence). V lost 3 bases, J lost 2 bases, and 4 bases stayed unmatched. The CDR3 is 14 residues long.

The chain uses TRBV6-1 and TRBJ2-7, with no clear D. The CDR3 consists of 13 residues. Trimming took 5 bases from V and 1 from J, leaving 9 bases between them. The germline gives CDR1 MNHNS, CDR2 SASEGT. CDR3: CASSLAGSYEQYF. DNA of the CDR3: TGTGCCAGCAGTTTGGCCGGTTCCTACGAGCAGTACTTC.

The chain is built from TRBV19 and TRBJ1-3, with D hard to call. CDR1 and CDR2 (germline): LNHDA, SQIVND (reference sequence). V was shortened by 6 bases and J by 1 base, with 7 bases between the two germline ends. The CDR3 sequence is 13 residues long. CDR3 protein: CASSPESGNTIYF. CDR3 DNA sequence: TGTGCCAGTAGCCCCGAATCTGGAAACACCATATATTTT.

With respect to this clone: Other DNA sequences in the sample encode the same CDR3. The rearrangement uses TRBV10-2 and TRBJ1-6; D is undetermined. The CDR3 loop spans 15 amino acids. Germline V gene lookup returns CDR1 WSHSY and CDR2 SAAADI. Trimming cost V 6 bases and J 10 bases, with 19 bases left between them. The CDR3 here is CASRSPDKQSSPLHF. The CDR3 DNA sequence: TGCGCCAGCAGGAGCCCAGACAAACAGTCATCACCCCTCCACTTT.

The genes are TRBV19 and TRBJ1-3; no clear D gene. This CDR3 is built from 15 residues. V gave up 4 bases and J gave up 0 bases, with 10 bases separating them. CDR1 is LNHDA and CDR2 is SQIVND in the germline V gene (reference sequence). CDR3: CASSTTAISGNTIYF. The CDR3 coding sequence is TGTGCCAGTAGTACAACAGCGATCTCTGGAAACACCATATATTTT.

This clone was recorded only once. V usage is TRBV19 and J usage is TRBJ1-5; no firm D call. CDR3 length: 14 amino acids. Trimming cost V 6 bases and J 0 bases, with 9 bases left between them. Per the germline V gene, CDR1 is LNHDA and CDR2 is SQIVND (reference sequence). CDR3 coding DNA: TGTGCCAGTAGGTATCCTACTAGCAATCAGCCCCAGCATTTT. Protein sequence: CASRYPTSNQPQHF.

The chain's CDR3 is CASSHGQPGVLFF. Written as DNA, the CDR3 is TGTGCCAGCAGTCACGGACAGCCCGGAGTTCTGTTTTTT. The J gene is TRBJ1-4, the V gene TRBV12-3 or TRBV12-4; possibly TRBD1 for D (6 bases). The CDR3 runs 13 residues. Trimming pared 5 bases from V and 14 bases from J, leaving 18 bases between.